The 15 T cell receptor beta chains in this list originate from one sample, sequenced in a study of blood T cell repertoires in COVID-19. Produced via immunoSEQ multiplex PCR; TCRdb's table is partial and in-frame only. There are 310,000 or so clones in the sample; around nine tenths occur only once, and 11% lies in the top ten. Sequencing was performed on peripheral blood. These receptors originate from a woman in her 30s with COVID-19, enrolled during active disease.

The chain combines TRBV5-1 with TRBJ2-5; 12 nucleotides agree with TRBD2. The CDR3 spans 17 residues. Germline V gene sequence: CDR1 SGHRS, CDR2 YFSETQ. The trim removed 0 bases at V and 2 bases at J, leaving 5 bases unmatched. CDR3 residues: CASSLGLAGAQQETQYF. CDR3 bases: TGCGCCAGCAGCTTGGGACTAGCGGGAGCCCAGCAAGAGACCCAGTACTTC.

CDR3 sequence (DNA): TGTGCCAGCAGTTCCGCCGGGACAGGGGCGAAGTACGAGCAGTACTTC. Its translation is CASSSAGTGAKYEQYF. V gene TRBV28 combines with J gene TRBJ2-7; 10 nucleotides line up with TRBD1. The germline CDR1 and CDR2 sequences are MDHEN and SYDVKM. The CDR3 length is 16 residues. V lost 4 bases to trimming and J lost 4 bases; unmatched junction nucleotides: 10.

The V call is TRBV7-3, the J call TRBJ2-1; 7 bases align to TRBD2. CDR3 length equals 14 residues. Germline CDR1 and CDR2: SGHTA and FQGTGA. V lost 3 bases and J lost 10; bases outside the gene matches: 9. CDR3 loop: CASSLVAGVGEQFF. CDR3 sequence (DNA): TGTGCCAGCAGCTTGGTCGCGGGAGTCGGGGAGCAGTTCTTC.

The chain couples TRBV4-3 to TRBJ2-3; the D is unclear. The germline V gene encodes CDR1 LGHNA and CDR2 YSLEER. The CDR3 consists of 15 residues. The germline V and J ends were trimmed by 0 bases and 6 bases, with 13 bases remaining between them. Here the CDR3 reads CASSQEGGLRDTQYF. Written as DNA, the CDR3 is TGCGCCAGCAGCCAAGAGGGTGGGCTCCGGGATACGCAGTATTTT.

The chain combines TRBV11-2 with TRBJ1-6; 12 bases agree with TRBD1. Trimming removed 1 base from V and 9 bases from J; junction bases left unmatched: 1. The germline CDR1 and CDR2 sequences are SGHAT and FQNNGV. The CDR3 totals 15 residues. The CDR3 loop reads CASSLGDRGLSPLHF. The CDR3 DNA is TGTGCCAGCAGCTTAGGGGACAGGGGGCTTTCACCCCTCCACTTT.

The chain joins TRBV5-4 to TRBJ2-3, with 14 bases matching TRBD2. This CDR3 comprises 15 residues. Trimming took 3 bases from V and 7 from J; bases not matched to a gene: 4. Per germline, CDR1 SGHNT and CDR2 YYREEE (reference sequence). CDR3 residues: CASSSGTSGSYTQYF. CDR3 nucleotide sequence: TGTGCCAGCAGCTCCGGGACTAGCGGGAGTTATACGCAGTATTTT.

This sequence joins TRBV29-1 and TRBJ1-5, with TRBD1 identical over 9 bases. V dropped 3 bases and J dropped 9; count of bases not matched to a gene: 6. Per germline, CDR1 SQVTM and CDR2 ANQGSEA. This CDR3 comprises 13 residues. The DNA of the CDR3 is TGCAGCGTTGACTTACCGGGACAGGGGCCCCAGCATTTT. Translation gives CSVDLPGQGPQHF.

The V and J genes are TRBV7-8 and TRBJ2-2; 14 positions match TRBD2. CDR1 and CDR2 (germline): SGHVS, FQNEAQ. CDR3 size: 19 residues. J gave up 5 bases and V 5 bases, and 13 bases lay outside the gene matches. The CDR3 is CASSTRQGLAGDRTGELFF. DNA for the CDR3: TGTGCCAGCAGCACACGACAGGGACTAGCGGGAGATCGGACCGGGGAGCTGTTTTTT.

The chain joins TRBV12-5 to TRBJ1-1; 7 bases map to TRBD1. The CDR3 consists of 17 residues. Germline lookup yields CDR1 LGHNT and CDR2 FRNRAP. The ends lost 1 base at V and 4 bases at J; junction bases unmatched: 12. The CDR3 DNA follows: TGTGCTAGTGGTTTGGCTGGGGGACAGCATTTAAGCACTGAAGCTTTCTTT. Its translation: CASGLAGGQHLSTEAFF.

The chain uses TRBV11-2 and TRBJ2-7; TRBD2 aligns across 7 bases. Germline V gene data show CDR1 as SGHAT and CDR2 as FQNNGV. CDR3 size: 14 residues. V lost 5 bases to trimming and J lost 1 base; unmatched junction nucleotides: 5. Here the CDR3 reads CASSLVSGSYEQYF. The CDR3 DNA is TGTGCCAGCAGCCTGGTTAGCGGGTCCTACGAGCAGTACTTC.

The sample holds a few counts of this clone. The CDR3 sequence is CAISAGLARETQYF. The CDR3 DNA is TGTGCCATCAGTGCGGGACTAGCTCGCGAGACCCAGTACTTC. V and J are TRBV10-3 and TRBJ2-5; 9 bases are shared with TRBD2. The CDR3 length is 14 residues. J gave up 5 bases and V 4 bases, and 5 bases lay outside the gene matches. The V gene's germline CDR1 is ENHRY and CDR2 SYGVKD.

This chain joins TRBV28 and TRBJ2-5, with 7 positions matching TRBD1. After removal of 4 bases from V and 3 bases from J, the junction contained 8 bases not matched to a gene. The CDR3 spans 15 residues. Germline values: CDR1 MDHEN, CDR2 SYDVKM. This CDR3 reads CASSSAGTAEETQYF. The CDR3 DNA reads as TGTGCCAGCAGTTCGGCCGGGACAGCAGAAGAGACCCAGTACTTC. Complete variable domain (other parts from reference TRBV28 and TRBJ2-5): DVKVTQSSRYLVKRTGEKVFLECVQDMDHENMFWYRQDPGLGLRLIYFSYDVKMKEKGDIPEGYSVSREKKERFSLILESASTNQTSMYLCASSSAGTAEETQYFGPGTRLLVL.

The CDR3: CASSPPNNEKLFF. In nucleotides, the CDR3 is TGTGCCAGCAGTCCCCCCAATAATGAAAAACTGTTTTTT. This chain links TRBV12-3 or TRBV12-4 with TRBJ1-4, with D unclear. The CDR3 sequence is 13 residues long. The V end was cut by 5 bases, the J end by 4 bases, with 8 bases between.

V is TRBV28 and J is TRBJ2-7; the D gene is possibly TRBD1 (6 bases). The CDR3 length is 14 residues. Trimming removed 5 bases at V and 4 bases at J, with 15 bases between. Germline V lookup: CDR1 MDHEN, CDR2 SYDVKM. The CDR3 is CASSSPQGYYEQYF. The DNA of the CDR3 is TGTGCCAGCAGTAGCCCTCAGGGGTATTACGAGCAGTACTTC.

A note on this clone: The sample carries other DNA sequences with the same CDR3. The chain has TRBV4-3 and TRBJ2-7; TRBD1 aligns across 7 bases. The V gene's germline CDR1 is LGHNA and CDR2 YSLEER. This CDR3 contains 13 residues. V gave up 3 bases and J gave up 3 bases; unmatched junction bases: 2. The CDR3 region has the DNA TGCGCCAGCAGCCACCGGGACAGCTACGAGCAGTACTTC. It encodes CASSHRDSYEQYF.